The 11 T cell receptor beta chains below all came from one sample that was sequenced in a study of cytomegalovirus exposure and HLA in healthy donors. Vbeta (60) and Jbeta (13) primers were used in the PCR. Clones were read by immunoSEQ multiplex PCR, and TCRdb kept only the in-frame ones, dropping some. Its table records tens of thousands of clones. Sample: PBMCs. The receptors were sampled from a female donor in good health and CMV-seronegative.

The V call is TRBV7-2, the J call TRBJ2-3, with 9 bases identical to TRBD2. Germline assignment: CDR1 SGHTA and CDR2 FQGNSA. The trim removed 5 bases at V and 4 bases at J, leaving 13 bases unmatched. CDR3 length: 17 residues. The DNA for the CDR3 is TGTGCCAGCAGCCGCCACCTTATAGCGGGGGTTTCAGATACGCAGTATTTT. This sequence encodes CASSRHLIAGVSDTQYF.

The chain links TRBV28 to TRBJ2-7; D ambiguous. Germline CDR1 and CDR2: MDHEN and SYDVKM. V was cut by 4 bases and J by 2 bases, with 15 bases left in between. The CDR3 loop spans 15 amino acids. The CDR3 is CASSWVQQPPYEQYF. CDR3 DNA: TGTGCCAGCAGTTGGGTTCAACAGCCTCCCTACGAGCAGTACTTC.

The CDR3, as DNA: TGTGCCTGGAGTGGGGGGACAGGCCGATCCTTCTTC. Protein: CAWSGGTGRSFF. The rearrangement links TRBV30 to TRBJ2-1; 8 bases match TRBD1. CDR1 GTSNPN and CDR2 SVGIG come from the germline V gene (reference sequence). The CDR3 has 12 amino acids. V shed 1 base, J shed 16 bases, and the junction held 9 bases outside the gene matches.

The rearrangement links TRBV7-8 to TRBJ2-7; possible D gene TRBD2, 7 bases. Germline V gene sequence: CDR1 SGHVS, CDR2 FQNEAQ. CDR3 length: 14 amino acids. Trimming stripped 1 base from V and 5 bases from J, with 12 bases between. The CDR3 nucleotides read TGTGCCAGCAGCTTAGGAGGGGGAGGGGACGAGCAGTACTTC. This translates into CASSLGGGGDEQYF.

The chain recombines TRBV5-8 with TRBJ1-1; a weak D match, TRBD1 (6 bases). CDR1 is SGHTS and CDR2 is YDEGEE in the germline V gene. Trimming took 3 bases from V and 1 from J, leaving 16 bases between them. CDR3 size: 16 residues. The DNA for the CDR3 is TGTGCCAGCAGCTACCCGGGGACACCGGGGAACACTGAAGCTTTCTTT. It specifies CASSYPGTPGNTEAFF.

This chain joins TRBV23-1 and TRBJ2-7, with 8 positions matching TRBD2. TRBV23-1 is filed as an ORF, its function uncertain. The CDR3 spans 14 residues. V was pared by 9 bases and J by 2 bases, with 9 bases of the junction left unmatched. CDR3 nucleotide sequence: TGCGCCAGGCGCCGGGGGGGGCGCACCTACGAGCAGTACTTC. As protein: CARRRGGRTYEQYF.

DNA for the CDR3: TGTGCCAGCAGTAGAGGGGGCCGAAACACTGAAGCTTTCTTT. Amino acid sequence: CASSRGGRNTEAFF. This sequence joins TRBV2 and TRBJ1-1; 7 nucleotides line up with TRBD1. The germline CDR1 and CDR2 sequences are SNHLY and FYNNEI. The length of the CDR3 is 14 residues. The junction had 5 bases not matched to a gene; V was cut back by 5 bases and J by 2 bases. Supplemented by reference TRBV2 and TRBJ1-1, the full variable domain reads EPEVTQTPSHQVTQMGQEVILRCVPISNHLYFYWYRQILGQKVEFLVSFYNNEISEKSEIFDDQFSVERPDGSNFTLKIRSTKLEDSAMYFCASSRGGRNTEAFFGQGTRLTVV.

V and J are TRBV29-1 and TRBJ2-7, with D perhaps matching TRBD2 (7 bases). Germline loops: CDR1 SQVTM, CDR2 ANQGSEA. V was pared by 4 bases and J by 3 bases, with 10 bases between. The CDR3 totals 12 residues. The CDR3: CSVGGGFYEQYF. The CDR3 DNA reads TGCAGCGTTGGGGGGGGCTTCTACGAGCAGTACTTC.

The chain is built from TRBV9 and TRBJ2-1, with a possible D match to TRBD2 (7 bases). Trimming took off 2 bases at V and 4 bases at J, with 10 bases between the two ends. This CDR3 comprises 14 residues. CDR1 SGDLS and CDR2 YYNGEE come from the germline V gene. The CDR3 loop reads CASSVAGAYNEQFF. The CDR3 DNA reads as TGTGCCAGCAGCGTTGCGGGGGCTTACAATGAGCAGTTCTTC.

The genes are TRBV6-5 and TRBJ2-7; D possibly corresponds to TRBD1 (6 bases). CDR1 and CDR2 (germline): MNHEY, SVGAGI. This CDR3 is built from 12 residues. V was clipped by 7 bases and J by 6 bases, with 13 bases between them. The CDR3 DNA reads as TGTGCCAGCACTTCGACAGGAGCCGAGCAGTACTTC. It yields the protein CASTSTGAEQYF.

The chain employs TRBV18 and TRBJ1-2; TRBD1 agrees at 9 bases. Losses at the gene ends were 4 bases for V and 8 bases for J; bases not matched to a gene: 5. The CDR3 contains 13 residues. Per germline, CDR1 KGHSH and CDR2 LQKENI. The CDR3 coding sequence is TGTGCCAGCTCACAACAGGGGGCCGGCGGCTACACCTTC. This gives the protein CASSQQGAGGYTF.